Given below is one T cell receptor beta chain in context. These data originate in a study of blood T cell repertoires in COVID-19. Here immunoSEQ multiplex PCR was the method, and the copy in TCRdb shows in-frame clones only, minus some. Seen here are 150,000 to 200,000 clones, over 70% observed once, and the top ten hold roughly 11%. Clinical history reported by participants formed the basis on which cohorts were assigned. The germline V gene has CDR1 KGHSH and CDR2 LQKENI. V was shortened by 3 bases and J by 0 bases, with 14 bases between the two germline ends. The CDR3 has 16 amino acids. Sequenced input: PBMCs or T cells enriched from blood (not recorded which). This TCR derives from a man aged 50 or older who had recovered from COVID-19. The chain has TRBV18 and TRBJ1-1; no clear D. The CDR3 DNA reads TGTGCCAGCTCACCTCGCGGGGTCGCCATGAACACTGAAGCTTTCTTT. Translation gives CASSPRGVAMNTEAFF. The full variable domain, rest sourced from reference TRBV18 and TRBJ1-1, is NAGVMQNPRHLVRRRGQEARLRCSPMKGHSHVYWYRQLPEEGLKFMVYLQKENIIDESGMPKERFSAEFPKEGPSILRIQQVVRGDSAAYFCASSPRGVAMNTEAFFGQGTRLTVV.